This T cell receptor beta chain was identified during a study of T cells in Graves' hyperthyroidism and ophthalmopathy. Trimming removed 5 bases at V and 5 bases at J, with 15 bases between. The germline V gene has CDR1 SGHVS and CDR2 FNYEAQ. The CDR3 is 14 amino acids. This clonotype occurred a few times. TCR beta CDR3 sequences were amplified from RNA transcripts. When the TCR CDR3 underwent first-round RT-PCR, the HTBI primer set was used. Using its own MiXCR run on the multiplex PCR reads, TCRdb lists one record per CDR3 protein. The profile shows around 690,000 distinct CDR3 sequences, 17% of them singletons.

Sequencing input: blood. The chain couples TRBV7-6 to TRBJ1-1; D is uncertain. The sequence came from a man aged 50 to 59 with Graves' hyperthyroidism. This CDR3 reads CASSLLSTGTEAFF. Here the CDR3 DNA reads TGTGCCAGCAGCCTTTTAAGCACTGGGACTGAAGCTTTCTTT.